This is a list of T cell receptor beta chains from one sample in a study of regulatory T cells in long-lasting Graves disease. TCRdb itself ran the multiplex PCR reads through MiXCR, one entry per CDR3 protein. The sample contains 450,000 or so distinct CDR3 sequences, roughly 23% of which appear only once. Sequencing used peripheral blood mononuclear cells (PBMCs), obtained when the disease was refractory, from a patient treated with antithyroid drugs. The receptor source for this set is a female donor with Graves disease. CDR3s include the opening cysteine and the closing phenylalanine or tryptophan. A D gene is named only where the DNA matches it firmly. The size of a clone is reported for some rows only, either as once, few or many, or as a class for expanded clones.

>.|TRBV24-1|TRBJ2-1|TRBD1
CATSGQGFNEQFF
TGTGCCACCAGCGGACAGGGGTTTAATGAGCAGTTCTTC
>many|TRBV19|TRBJ2-7|.
CASSPGLFEYGRYSYEQYF
TGTGCCAGTAGTCCTGGGCTCTTCGAGTATGGTCGTTATTCCTACGAGCAGTACTTC
>.|TRBV7-2|TRBJ2-2|TRBD1
CASSPTRDRANTGELFF
TGTGCCAGCAGCCCAACACGGGACAGGGCGAACACCGGGGAGCTGTTTTTT
>.|TRBV18|TRBJ2-7|.
CASSLFDREGEQYF
TGTGCCAGCTCACTCTTTGACAGGGAGGGGGAGCAGTACTTC
>many|TRBV28|TRBJ2-7|.
CASSFRLGTYEQYF
TGTGCCAGCAGTTTTCGACTAGGAACCTACGAGCAGTACTTC
>few|TRBV12-3/TRBV12-4|TRBJ1-3|.
CASTRPGGNTIYF
TGTGCCAGCACCCGACCGGGTGGAAACACCATATATTTT
>many|TRBV28|TRBJ2-5|TRBD2
CTSNGGGGRWETQYF
TGTACCAGCAACGGGGGCGGGGGGCGGTGGGAGACCCAGTACTTC
>many|TRBV28|TRBJ1-4|.
CASSQTGWDEKLFF
TGTGCCAGCAGTCAGACGGGGTGGGACGAAAAACTGTTTTTT
>few|TRBV10-3|TRBJ1-1|.
CAISDRGAEAFF
TGTGCCATCAGTGACAGAGGCGCTGAAGCTTTCTTT
>.|TRBV11-1|TRBJ1-2|.
CASSLDYGTGYDGYTF
TGTGCCAGCAGCTTAGATTACGGGACGGGGTATGATGGCTACACCTTC
>many|TRBV11-3|TRBJ1-1|.
CASSLGETRGTEAFF
TGTGCCAGCAGCTTAGGGGAAACTCGGGGCACTGAAGCTTTCTTT
>.|TRBV5-5|TRBJ1-2|TRBD1
CASSHGQGENYGYTF
TGTGCCAGCAGCCACGGACAGGGGGAGAACTATGGCTACACCTTC
>many|TRBV29-1|TRBJ2-7|TRBD1
CSVEGQGGYEQYF
TGCAGCGTTGAAGGACAGGGTGGCTACGAGCAGTACTTC
>.|TRBV6-5|TRBJ1-2|.
CASSYSAPGRGGGYTF
TGTGCCAGCAGTTACTCTGCCCCCGGACGGGGGGGCGGCTACACCTTC
>few|TRBV20-1|TRBJ2-7|TRBD2
CSARDWGLAENEQYF
TGCAGTGCTAGAGATTGGGGACTAGCGGAAAACGAGCAGTACTTC
>.|TRBV16|TRBJ1-1|.
CASSPRTVVSAFF
TGTGCCAGCAGCCCTCGGACAGTAGTTTCGGCTTTCTTT
>.|TRBV28|TRBJ2-7|TRBD1
CASSLTGYGQYF
TGTGCCAGCAGTTTGACAGGGTACGGGCAGTACTTC
>many|TRBV10-3|TRBJ2-5|TRBD2
CAVAAAGVQETQYF
TGTGCCGTCGCAGCAGCGGGGGTTCAAGAGACCCAGTACTTC
>few|TRBV11-2|TRBJ1-3|.
CASSRSLGIDSGNTIYF
TGTGCCAGCAGCCGATCCCTGGGGATAGACTCTGGAAACACCATATATTTT
>many|TRBV19|TRBJ1-2|.
CASSMRQTSNPNYGYTF
TGTGCCAGTAGTATGAGGCAGACCTCTAATCCTAACTATGGCTACACCTTC
>many|TRBV19|TRBJ2-7|.
CASSPRDSQYEQYF
TGTGCCAGTAGTCCCCGGGACTCTCAGTACGAGCAGTACTTC
>many|TRBV2|TRBJ1-6|TRBD1
CASGQGRDSPLHF
TGTGCCAGTGGACAGGGGCGGGATTCACCCCTCCACTTT
>many|TRBV25-1|TRBJ2-5|TRBD2
CASTEGTSGRIMRETQYF
TGTGCCAGCACCGAAGGGACTAGCGGGAGAATCATGCGAGAGACCCAGTACTTC
>.|TRBV30|TRBJ2-7|.
CAWSGLARKTYEQYF
TGTGCCTGGAGTGGTCTAGCAAGGAAGACGTACGAGCAGTACTTC
>many|TRBV28|TRBJ2-7|.
CASSPPPLYEQYF
TGTGCCAGCAGTCCCCCCCCACTCTACGAGCAGTACTTC
>many|TRBV25-1|TRBJ1-4|TRBD1
CASSDGDSGLRKLFF
TGTGCCAGCAGTGATGGGGACAGCGGGTTAAGAAAACTGTTTTTT
>.|TRBV4-3|TRBJ1-1|.
CASKAVNTEAFF
TGCGCCAGTAAGGCGGTGAACACTGAAGCTTTCTTT
>.|TRBV7-6|TRBJ2-5|.
CASSPRRGAFEETQYF
TGTGCCAGCAGCCCGAGGCGGGGTGCCTTCGAAGAGACCCAGTACTTC
>.|TRBV10-3|TRBJ1-4|TRBD1
CAISGTGTGYEKLFF
TGTGCCATCAGTGGGACCGGGACAGGGTATGAAAAACTGTTTTTT
>many|TRBV24-1|TRBJ1-2|TRBD1
CATSARDSYGYTF
TGTGCCACCAGTGCCCGGGACAGCTACGGCTACACCTTC
>many|TRBV6-1|TRBJ2-7|TRBD1
CASRDRGSEQYF
TGTGCCAGCCGGGACAGGGGGAGCGAGCAGTACTTC
>.|TRBV30|TRBJ2-2|TRBD1
CARIEQGAGELFF
TGTGCCCGGATAGAGCAGGGGGCCGGGGAGCTGTTTTTT
>many|TRBV29-1|TRBJ2-7|.
CSVGTASYEQYF
TGCAGCGTTGGGACGGCCTCCTACGAGCAGTACTTC
>few|TRBV28|TRBJ2-7|TRBD2
CASSAGLAADF
TGTGCCAGCAGTGCGGGACTAGCGGCTGACTTC
>.|TRBV9|TRBJ1-1|TRBD1
CASSVAPGGQGTNQAFF
TGTGCCAGCAGCGTAGCACCAGGGGGACAGGGGACAAATCAAGCTTTCTTT
>many|TRBV2|TRBJ2-7|.
CASRDDSVRNFYEQYF
TGTGCCAGCAGAGATGACAGCGTGCGAAATTTCTACGAGCAGTACTTC
>many|TRBV28|TRBJ2-2|.
CASKIFWGSTGELFF
TGTGCCAGCAAGATTTTTTGGGGCAGTACCGGGGAGCTGTTTTTT
>.|TRBV27|TRBJ2-7|.
CASSFRAGRSYEQYF
TGTGCCAGCAGTTTTCGGGCGGGGAGGTCCTACGAGCAGTACTTC
>few|TRBV7-3|TRBJ2-7|.
CASSLNQITGVYEQYF
TGTGCCAGCAGCTTAAATCAAATCACAGGAGTCTACGAGCAGTACTTC
>many|TRBV28|TRBJ1-4|TRBD1
CASKDRAIGGEKLFF
TGTGCCAGCAAAGACAGGGCAATCGGAGGAGAAAAACTGTTTTTT
>many|TRBV6-1|TRBJ1-5|TRBD1
CASRDRGQSNQPQHF
TGTGCCAGCAGAGACAGGGGTCAAAGCAATCAGCCCCAGCATTTT
>few|TRBV14|TRBJ2-7|TRBD2
CASSHGTSVYEQYF
TGTGCCAGCAGCCATGGGACTAGCGTTTACGAGCAGTACTTC
>.|TRBV11-2|TRBJ2-5|.
CASSLDIARRQYF
TGTGCCAGCAGCTTAGATATAGCCCGGCGCCAGTACTTC
>many|TRBV12-3/TRBV12-4|TRBJ2-7|.
CASTGGVDYEQYF
TGTGCCAGCACGGGTGGGGTTGACTACGAGCAGTACTTC
>.|TRBV27|TRBJ2-7|.
CASSLFSGVTEQYF
TGTGCCAGCAGTTTATTCTCTGGTGTTACCGAGCAGTACTTC
>.|TRBV9|TRBJ2-7|TRBD1
CASSDRGEEQYF
TGTGCCAGCAGTGACAGGGGTGAGGAGCAGTACTTC
>many|TRBV11-2|TRBJ2-7|.
CASSQLSGLVIGMYF
TGTGCCAGCAGCCAACTGTCAGGGCTAGTGATTGGAATGTACTTC
>.|TRBV20-1|TRBJ2-7|.
CSAPTQSEQYF
TGCAGTGCGCCGACTCAGAGCGAGCAGTACTTC
>many|TRBV2|TRBJ2-7|.
CASSSDRSKQYF
TGTGCCAGCAGCTCCGACCGGAGCAAGCAGTACTTC
>many|TRBV12-3/TRBV12-4|TRBJ1-5|.
CASSLRGLEQPQHF
TGTGCCAGCAGTTTGCGGGGGCTCGAGCAGCCCCAGCATTTT
>many|TRBV7-2|TRBJ1-2|.
CASSPQTGERYGYTF
TGTGCCAGCAGCCCTCAGACCGGGGAGAGATATGGCTACACCTTC
>many|TRBV7-2|TRBJ1-5|.
CASSLNSLGGGQPQHF
TGTGCCAGCAGCTTAAATAGCCTGGGAGGAGGTCAGCCCCAGCATTTT
>few|TRBV10-3|TRBJ2-7|TRBD2
CAIMTPGLAGSVQYF
TGTGCCATCATGACGCCGGGACTAGCGGGTTCTGTGCAGTACTTC
>many|TRBV6-1|TRBJ1-1|.
CASSLWKNTEAFF
TGTGCCAGCAGTCTCTGGAAGAACACTGAAGCTTTCTTT
>many|TRBV20-1|TRBJ1-6|.
CSARGRSSYNSPLHF
TGCAGTGCTAGGGGGCGGAGCTCCTATAATTCACCCCTCCACTTT